This T cell receptor (beta chain) was captured by sequencing in a study of control samples from healthy donors and cancer patients. Trimming removed 5 bases at V and 7 bases at J, with 5 bases between. This CDR3 is 11 amino acids long. Some clones are missing from TCRdb's copy, which holds only in-frame ones; the method was immunoSEQ multiplex PCR. The table lists about 140,000 clones, 94% of them singletons. This clonotype was obtained from a man in his forties in good health. The chain couples TRBV12-3 or TRBV12-4 to TRBJ2-2; D gene uncertain. The sequencing input was blood. Written as DNA, the CDR3 is TGTGCCAGCAGTCGAAGCGGGGAGCTGTTTTTT. Amino acid sequence: CASSRSGELFF.